The sequence of this T cell receptor beta chain was determined in a study of identical twins' blood T cells. TCRdb ran MiXCR on the 5' RACE reads and lists one entry per CDR3 protein. Here the sample spans roughly 380,000 distinct CDR3 sequences, 28% being singletons. Germline-derived CDR1 and CDR2 are ENHRY and SYGVKD. The V end was cut by 8 bases, the J end by 0 bases, with 8 bases between. The CDR3 consists of 13 residues. Three pairs of healthy female monozygous twins were the donors. Concerning this clonotype itself: The antigen remains undetermined.

Points from the study as a whole: Each donor's most abundant TCRbeta clonotypes shared more CDR3 sequences with her twin than unrelated donors.

This TCR was recovered from a woman between 18 and 55 years old in good health. The sequencing sample was made of PBMCs. The V call is TRBV10-3, the J call TRBJ2-1; the D gene is possibly TRBD2 (6 bases). In nucleotides, the CDR3 is TGTGCCATCGCGGGGAGCTCCTACAATGAGCAGTTCTTC. Amino acids: CAIAGSSYNEQFF.